This paragraph reports one T cell receptor beta chain. Its antigen is not known. The data belong to a study of T cell responses to AZD1222 COVID-19 vaccine. The study's findings and limits: Just five to seven people given AZD1222 tested seropositive at baseline. Per reports, nearly half of all spike-specific TCRs target regions that are unmutated in variants.

The CDR3 is 14 amino acids. Trimming cost V 0 bases and J 9 bases, with 12 bases left between them. The germline CDR1 and CDR2 sequences are KGHSH and LQKENI. Sequenced by immunoSEQ multiplex PCR; TCRdb stores in-frame clones only, minus some. The sample includes roughly 120,000 clones, 85% to 95% of them seen just once. This chain connects TRBV18 to TRBJ1-5, with D possibly being TRBD1 (5 bases). This specimen consisted of peripheral blood, obtained on day 0 of AZD1222 vaccination. The sequence was obtained from an adult in good health. DNA for the CDR3: TGTGCCAGCTCACCACCGGGTCCAGGGTGGCCCCAGCATTTT. Protein: CASSPPGPGWPQHF.